The T cell receptor beta chain described here comes from a study of cytomegalovirus exposure and HLA in healthy donors. Primers included in the PCR were 60 Vbeta and 13 Jbeta primers. Assay: immunoSEQ multiplex PCR; the TCRdb copy retains only in-frame clones and omits some. The repertoire has approximately 190,000 clones, about 77% of them found once; the top ten carry 4.5% to 7.5%. This receptor was obtained from a woman in her 30s in good health and CMV-seropositive. Sequencing was performed on PBMCs.

The CDR3 coding sequence is TGTGCCAGCAGCTTAGATGGGAGAGGCTACACCTTC. Protein sequence: CASSLDGRGYTF. The chain employs TRBV11-2 and TRBJ1-2; D is uncertain. Germline V gene data show CDR1 as SGHAT and CDR2 as FQNNGV. V was trimmed by 0 bases and J by 8 bases, leaving 7 bases between them. The CDR3 extends over 12 amino acids.